One sample yielded the 4 T cell receptor beta chains listed below, sequenced in a study of control samples from healthy donors and cancer patients. Generated by immunoSEQ multiplex PCR, the TCRdb table keeps only in-frame clones and is missing some. The sample consists of about 120,000 clones, around 91% of them appearing once. The sample taken for sequencing was PBMCs. The source of these receptors is a woman aged 50 to 65 with colorectal cancer.

This chain connects TRBV28 to TRBJ1-1; D remains unclear. CDR3 length equals 12 residues. V lost 7 bases and J lost 3, with 9 bases in between. Germline-derived CDR1 and CDR2 are MDHEN and SYDVKM. The CDR3 bases are TGTGCCAGCAAAGAGGGTTACACTGAAGCTTTCTTT. Translation: CASKEGYTEAFF. Drawing the rest from reference TRBV28 and TRBJ1-1, the complete variable domain is DVKVTQSSRYLVKRTGEKVFLECVQDMDHENMFWYRQDPGLGLRLIYFSYDVKMKEKGDIPEGYSVSREKKERFSLILESASTNQTSMYLCASKEGYTEAFFGQGTRLTVV.

V gene TRBV14 combines with J gene TRBJ1-1; D is ambiguous. This CDR3 is built from 15 residues. With 1 base removed from V and 0 bases from J, the gap between germline ends came to 9 bases. Germline loops: CDR1 SGHDN, CDR2 FVKESK. CDR3 sequence: CASSQVYRMNTEAFF. CDR3 DNA: TGTGCCAGCAGCCAAGTTTACAGAATGAACACTGAAGCTTTCTTT.

The chain links TRBV5-6 to TRBJ1-3, with D possibly being TRBD1 (6 bases). V lost 3 bases, J lost 0 bases, and 13 bases lay in between. The CDR3 length is 16 residues. Per the germline V gene, CDR1 is SGHDT and CDR2 is YYEEEE. CDR3 sequence: CASSSNTGISGNTIYF. The CDR3 coding sequence is TGTGCCAGCAGCTCCAACACAGGGATCTCTGGAAACACCATATATTTT.

The chain uses TRBV9 and TRBJ2-6; D is unclear. With 0 bases removed from V and 4 bases from J, the gap between germline ends came to 11 bases. The length of the CDR3 is 16 residues. Germline assignment: CDR1 SGDLS and CDR2 YYNGEE. The CDR3 reads CASSVVVGFGANVLTF. The CDR3 region has the DNA TGTGCCAGCAGCGTAGTAGTGGGCTTCGGGGCCAACGTCCTGACTTTC.